This is a list of T cell receptor beta chains from one sample in a study of cytomegalovirus exposure and HLA in healthy donors. This table comes from immunoSEQ multiplex PCR, and its TCRdb copy is limited to in-frame clones, with some not included. The sample carries about 99,000 clones, 60% to 70% recorded once. Specimen: PBMCs. The receptors come from a woman aged 45-60 years in good health and CMV-seronegative. CDR3s include the opening cysteine and the closing phenylalanine or tryptophan. D genes are given only for firm matches. Part of the rows lack a size; the others show once, few, many or a class for expanded clones.

J gene,V gene,D gene,clone size,CDR3 length,CDR3 DNA,CDR3 protein
TRBJ1-5,TRBV2,NA,NA,14,TGTGCCAGCAGTGAATTACAGGAAAATCAGCCCCAGCATTTT,CASSELQENQPQHF
TRBJ1-2,TRBV28,TRBD1,NA,15,TGTGCCAGCAAACGGAGGGGACAGCTTAACTATGGCTACACCTTC,CASKRRGQLNYGYTF
TRBJ1-6,TRBV15,NA,NA,13,TGTGCCACCAGCAGAGATGAGAAATCACCCCTCCACTTT,CATSRDEKSPLHF
TRBJ1-5,TRBV7-8,NA,NA,15,TGTGCCAGCAGCTTAGAGGCAGGGCCCAATCAGCCCCAGCATTTT,CASSLEAGPNQPQHF
TRBJ2-1,TRBV7-8,NA,NA,14,TGTGCCAGCAGCTACCGAACCCCCGGGGATGAGCAGTTCTTC,CASSYRTPGDEQFF
TRBJ2-5,TRBV11-2,TRBD1,NA,14,TGTGCCAGCAGCTTAGGACAGGGACAAGAGACCCAGTACTTC,CASSLGQGQETQYF
TRBJ2-1,TRBV19,TRBD1,few,16,TGTGCCAGTAGTCCCACCTTCCAACAGGGGCGGTATGAGCAGTTCTTC,CASSPTFQQGRYEQFF
TRBJ2-7,TRBV28,TRBD2,once,18,TGTGCCAGCAGCCCTCCGAGGGGCAGCGGGGGTCGGCTAGACGAGCAGTACTTC,CASSPPRGSGGRLDEQYF
TRBJ1-5,TRBV2,NA,NA,14,TGTGCCAGCAGTGGACAGGAAGTTTTACAGCCCCAGCATTTT,CASSGQEVLQPQHF
TRBJ2-2,TRBV5-1,TRBD1,NA,19,TGCGCCAGCAGCTCGGTTCTTTCGGGACAGACGTCGAACACCGGGGAGCTGTTTTTT,CASSSVLSGQTSNTGELFF
TRBJ1-5,TRBV10-3,NA,NA,12,TGTGCCTTCTCCAGAGGGCATCAGCCCCAGCATTTT,CAFSRGHQPQHF
TRBJ2-6,TRBV9,NA,NA,17,TGTGCCAGCAGCGTAACCCCCTCGGGCTCTGGGGCCAACGTCCTGACTTTC,CASSVTPSGSGANVLTF
TRBJ1-5,TRBV14,NA,NA,13,TGTGCCAGCAGCCGGAGCAGCAATCAGCCCCAGCATTTT,CASSRSSNQPQHF
TRBJ2-3,TRBV11-3,TRBD2,NA,15,TGTGCCAGCAGTCATCCACTAGCGGGCGCAGATACGCAGTATTTT,CASSHPLAGADTQYF
TRBJ2-2,TRBV25-1,NA,once,16,TGTGCCAGCAGTAAAAGACAGGCGAGGAACACCGGGGAGCTGTTTTTT,CASSKRQARNTGELFF
TRBJ2-2,TRBV18,TRBD1,NA,15,TGTGCCAGCTCACTGGGACAGGGTAACACCGGGGAGCTGTTTTTT,CASSLGQGNTGELFF
TRBJ2-5,TRBV18,NA,NA,14,TGTGCCAGCTCTCTCTCGGAGAGCCAAGAGACCCAGTACTTC,CASSLSESQETQYF
TRBJ2-3,TRBV29-1,NA,NA,14,TGCAGCTCCAGGAAGAGGGAAGGTGGGGATACGCAGTATTTT,CSSRKREGGDTQYF
TRBJ2-1,TRBV7-9,TRBD2,once,15,TGTGCCAGCAGCATTAGCGGGGGGGCAACGAATGAGCAGTTCTTC,CASSISGGATNEQFF
TRBJ2-1,TRBV29-1,NA,NA,13,TGCAGCGCGTTACCGGGACAATACAATGAGCAGTTCTTC,CSALPGQYNEQFF
TRBJ2-7,TRBV7-2,NA,NA,12,TGTGCCAGCAGCTTTACTAGCTACGAGCAGTACTTC,CASSFTSYEQYF
TRBJ1-6,TRBV7-8,NA,NA,14,TGTGCCAGCAGCAAGGGACACGGAGATTCACCCCTCCACTTT,CASSKGHGDSPLHF
TRBJ2-1,TRBV19,NA,NA,12,TGTGCCAGTAGTATCCGCGGGAATGAGCAGTTCTTC,CASSIRGNEQFF
TRBJ2-3,TRBV14,TRBD2,NA,15,TGTGCCAGCAGCCAGGGACTAGCGGGGTTGGATACGCAGTATTTT,CASSQGLAGLDTQYF
TRBJ2-3,TRBV2,NA,NA,15,TGTGCCAGCAGACCCAGAAGAGGGAAGCCAGATACGCAGTATTTT,CASRPRRGKPDTQYF
TRBJ2-1,TRBV9,TRBD2,NA,21,TGTGCCAGCAGCGTAGGGGTATTCGGGACTAGCGGGAGGGTTCGTAACGATGAGCAGTTCTTC,CASSVGVFGTSGRVRNDEQFF
TRBJ2-3,TRBV2,TRBD2,NA,15,TGTGCCAGCAGCCTGGGACTATCTTATCCAGATACGCAGTATTTT,CASSLGLSYPDTQYF
TRBJ1-4,TRBV29-1,NA,NA,14,TGCAGCGTTGCCCAGGGTTCAACTAATGAAAAACTGTTTTTT,CSVAQGSTNEKLFF
TRBJ2-3,TRBV9,NA,once,15,TGTGCCAGCAGCGTGATGGGCGGGACTTGGGATACGCAGTATTTT,CASSVMGGTWDTQYF
TRBJ2-5,TRBV7-9,NA,NA,16,TGTGCCAGCCAGTCTGCGGGGTCTAGAGTTCAAGAGACCCAGTACTTC,CASQSAGSRVQETQYF